This section outlines one T cell receptor (beta chain) sequence together with its context. Antigen specificity is unknown. The source of the sample is a study of cytomegalovirus exposure and HLA in healthy donors. Libraries were prepared by immunoSEQ multiplex PCR; TCRdb keeps only in-frame clonotypes and omits some of them. The sample holds 150,000 to 200,000 clones, more than 75% seen once. V shed 4 bases and J 2 bases; nucleotides not matched to a gene: 7. This CDR3 comprises 17 residues. CDR1 and CDR2 (germline): LNHDA, SQIVND (reference sequence). Notes on the study in general: The study designated 164 TCR beta chains cytomegalovirus-associated. Reports described diagnosis of cytomegalovirus status by the classifier as highly specific and sensitive.

Sequencing input: PBMCs. This receptor was taken from a man younger than 35 in good health and CMV-seropositive. The rearrangement links TRBV19 to TRBJ2-3; 12 bases are shared with TRBD2. CDR3 loop: CASSKGRTSGNTDTQYF. The CDR3 DNA follows: TGTGCCAGTAGTAAAGGAAGGACTAGCGGGAACACAGATACGCAGTATTTT.